Listed here are 23 T cell receptor beta chains from one sample, sequenced in a study of T-cell memory formation after mild COVID-19. TCRdb analysed the 5' RACE reads with MiXCR anew, one entry per CDR3 protein. The repertoire holds over 400,000 distinct CDR3 sequences, with more than 20% as singletons. Sequencing was done on a sample of PBMCs or a T cell subset sorted from them (not recorded which). The receptors stem from an adult woman who had mild COVID-19 (a few samples of this study predate the infection). Cell type and time point are not known.

The J gene is TRBJ2-7, the V gene TRBV20-1, with 8 bases aligning to TRBD2. V dropped 2 bases and J dropped 2; count of bases not matched to a gene: 2. Germline V gene data show CDR1 as DFQATT and CDR2 as SNEGSKA (reference sequence). CDR3 length: 13 amino acids. In DNA form, the CDR3 reads TGCAGTGCTAGAACTAGCGGAACCTACGAGCAGTACTTC. Protein product: CSARTSGTYEQYF.

The chain employs TRBV27 and TRBJ1-2, with D unresolved. From germline, CDR1 is MNHEY and CDR2 SMNVEV (reference sequence). The CDR3 spans 13 residues. The germline V and J ends were trimmed by 5 bases and 3 bases, with 10 bases remaining between them. The CDR3 region is CASSMGGDYGYTF. As DNA, the CDR3 is TGTGCCAGCAGTATGGGCGGCGACTATGGCTACACCTTC.

This clonotype was counted between two and nine times. The chain has TRBV7-3 and TRBJ2-3; possibly TRBD1 or TRBD2 for D (6 bases each). Trimming shortened V by 5 bases and J by 4 bases, and 16 bases separated the two germline ends. Germline loops: CDR1 SGHTA, CDR2 FQGTGA. The CDR3 contains 15 residues. The CDR3 region is CASSRQQGGADTQYF. CDR3 nucleotides: TGTGCCAGCAGCCGTCAACAGGGAGGAGCAGATACGCAGTATTTT. The full variable domain, in which reference TRBV7-3 and TRBJ2-3 provide the parts outside the CDR3, is GAGVSQTPSNKVTEKGKYVELRCDPISGHTALYWYRQSLGQGPEFLIYFQGTGAADDSGLPNDRFFAVRPEGSVSTLKIQRTERGDSAVYLCASSRQQGGADTQYFGPGTRLTVL.

The J gene is TRBJ2-1, the V gene TRBV7-3; the D gene is possibly TRBD1 (5 bases). This CDR3 spans 14 amino acids. V gave up 3 bases and J gave up 5 bases, with 11 bases separating them. Germline values: CDR1 SGHTA, CDR2 FQGTGA. This chain's CDR3 is CASSFKRGNNEQFF. CDR3 in DNA: TGTGCCAGCAGCTTTAAAAGGGGAAACAATGAGCAGTTCTTC.

The CDR3 DNA is TGTGCCAGCTCTGGACAGGGGATTGTTAATGAGCAGTTCTTC. It codes for CASSGQGIVNEQFF. The chain has TRBV18 and TRBJ2-1; 9 bases align to TRBD1. Per the germline V gene, CDR1 is KGHSH and CDR2 is LQKENI. Trimming at V came to 6 bases and at J to 7 bases, leaving 7 bases not matched to a gene. The CDR3 consists of 14 residues.

The chain recombines TRBV11-3 with TRBJ2-3; 8 nucleotides line up with TRBD2. The CDR3 covers 17 residues. Unmatched junction bases numbered 8, after V lost 1 base and J lost 2 bases. Germline CDR1 and CDR2: SGHNT and YENEEA. CDR3 in amino acids: CASSLVAGLHVTDTQYF. The CDR3 coding sequence is TGTGCCAGCAGCTTAGTAGCGGGACTACATGTCACAGATACGCAGTATTTT.

In this sample, this clonotype turned up a few times. The chain employs TRBV5-5 and TRBJ2-7; D is possibly TRBD2 (6 bases). The CDR3 runs 15 residues. Trimming removed 4 bases from V and 1 base from J, with 15 bases in between. Germline V lookup: CDR1 SGHKS, CDR2 YYEKEE (reference sequence). CDR3: CASSLEGGASYEQYF. The CDR3 region has the DNA TGTGCCAGCAGCCTGGAAGGAGGGGCATCCTACGAGCAGTACTTC.

This clonotype was recorded at least ten times. The V and J genes are TRBV5-1 and TRBJ2-7, with 7 bases fitting TRBD2. In germline, CDR1 is SGHRS, CDR2 YFSETQ. Trimming at V came to 4 bases and at J to 3 bases, leaving 16 bases not matched to a gene. The CDR3 extends over 17 amino acids. The CDR3, as DNA: TGCGCCAGCAGCGTCCCCAGGGATAGCGGGTTTTTCTACGAGCAGTACTTC. It translates to CASSVPRDSGFFYEQYF.

CDR3 sequence: CASSLTSGVTGELFF. The CDR3, as DNA: TGCGCCAGCAGCTTGACGAGCGGGGTTACCGGGGAGCTGTTTTTT. The chain recombines TRBV5-1 with TRBJ2-2, with 7 nucleotides matching TRBD2. The V gene end was trimmed by 1 base and the J gene end by 5 bases; junction bases not matched to a gene: 5. The CDR3 runs to 15 residues. The germline V gene has CDR1 SGHRS and CDR2 YFSETQ.

The rearrangement uses TRBV24-1 and TRBJ2-1; the match to TRBD1 covers 8 bases. The CDR3 loop spans 13 amino acids. J lost 4 bases, V lost 12 bases, and 7 bases had no gene match. The V gene's germline CDR1 is KGHDR and CDR2 SFDVKD. CDR3 in DNA: TGTGCCTGCGGACAGGGAGTGTACAATGAGCAGTTCTTC. Its protein is CACGQGVYNEQFF.

The chain has TRBV13 and TRBJ2-7, with D tentatively TRBD1 or TRBD2 (5 bases each). Trimming stripped 5 bases from V and 1 base from J, with 21 bases between. CDR1 is PRHDT and CDR2 is FYEKMQ in the germline V gene (reference sequence). The CDR3 runs 17 residues. The CDR3 sequence: CASSLRLGTSQSYEQYF. The CDR3 DNA follows: TGTGCCAGCAGCCTCAGACTTGGGACGTCGCAATCCTACGAGCAGTACTTC.

This clonotype occurred a few times. The rearrangement uses TRBV9 and TRBJ1-4, with TRBD1 matching over 8 bases. The CDR3 spans 15 residues. Germline CDR1 reads SGDLS; CDR2 reads YYNGEE. After removal of 0 bases from V and 6 bases from J, the junction contained 4 bases not matched to a gene. For the CDR3, the DNA is TGTGCCAGCAGCGTAGCTGGGACAGGCCATGAAAAACTGTTTTTT. This codes for CASSVAGTGHEKLFF.

The V and J genes are TRBV6-1 and TRBJ2-3; weak D call: TRBD1 (6 bases). Germline V gives CDR1 MNHNS, CDR2 SASEGT. The ends were cut back, 7 bases at V and 0 bases at J, with 11 bases in the middle. This CDR3 is built from 14 residues. As DNA, the CDR3 is TGTGCCAGCAAACCAGGGGTTAGCACAGATACGCAGTATTTT. This codes for CASKPGVSTDTQYF.

The V call is TRBV20-1, the J call TRBJ2-3, with D possibly being TRBD1 (6 bases). Trimming took 3 bases from V and 3 from J, leaving 10 bases between them. The germline V gene has CDR1 DFQATT and CDR2 SNEGSKA (reference sequence). CDR3 length equals 13 residues. CDR3 sequence (DNA): TGCAGTGCTAGGGACAGCAGAACAGATACGCAGTATTTT. Protein: CSARDSRTDTQYF.

This clonotype is a singleton in its sample. The J gene is TRBJ2-1, the V gene TRBV24-1; D is undetermined. Trimming cost V 5 bases and J 7 bases, with 11 bases left between them. Germline V gives CDR1 KGHDR, CDR2 SFDVKD. The CDR3 is 13 residues long. CDR3 loop: CATSGLPRNEQFF. The CDR3 bases are TGTGCCACCAGTGGGCTACCGAGGAATGAGCAGTTCTTC.

This clonotype was seen a few times. The chain couples TRBV2 to TRBJ1-1, with D perhaps matching TRBD1 (5 bases). The CDR3 consists of 15 residues. Trimming removed 7 bases from V and 1 base from J, with 16 bases in between. Germline values: CDR1 SNHLY, CDR2 FYNNEI. CDR3 sequence: CASMWTETANTEAFF. In nucleotides, the CDR3 is TGTGCCAGCATGTGGACTGAGACAGCGAACACTGAAGCTTTCTTT.

The V gene is TRBV7-9, the J gene TRBJ2-7, with 10 bases identical to TRBD2. CDR3 length: 16 amino acids. The trim removed 5 bases at V and 2 bases at J, leaving 9 bases unmatched. From germline, CDR1 is SEHNR and CDR2 FQNEAQ (reference sequence). In DNA form, the CDR3 reads TGTGCCAGCAGCAACGCAGCGGGAGGGCCCACCTACGAGCAGTACTTC. Translating it yields CASSNAAGGPTYEQYF.

The table lists this clonotype with a few counts. V and J are TRBV9 and TRBJ2-7, with 7 nucleotides matching TRBD2. Losses at the gene ends were 0 bases for V and 2 bases for J; bases not matched to a gene: 5. The CDR3 is 15 residues long. Germline V gene sequence: CDR1 SGDLS, CDR2 YYNGEE. CDR3 sequence: CASSVDPGTTYEQYF. In DNA, the CDR3 is TGTGCCAGCAGCGTAGATCCAGGGACTACCTACGAGCAGTACTTC.

The rearrangement joins TRBV20-1 to TRBJ2-7; D may be TRBD1 (6 bases). The CDR3 contains 12 residues. The V and J ends lost 8 bases and 4 bases respectively, with 15 bases between them. Germline V lookup: CDR1 DFQATT, CDR2 SNEGSKA (reference sequence). CDR3 DNA sequence: TGCAGTAACGGACAGATAGCATACGAGCAGTACTTC. Amino acid sequence: CSNGQIAYEQYF.

The V gene is TRBV5-6, the J gene TRBJ2-5, with 7 bases lining up with TRBD2. Germline CDR1 and CDR2: SGHDT and YYEEEE. This CDR3 comprises 15 residues. V dropped 0 bases and J dropped 3; count of bases not matched to a gene: 5. The CDR3 spells CASSLASRGEETQYF. The CDR3 bases are TGTGCCAGCAGCTTGGCCTCTCGGGGGGAAGAGACCCAGTACTTC. Based on the CDR3 plus reference TRBV5-6 and TRBJ2-5, the full variable domain is DAGVTQSPTHLIKTRGQQVTLRCSPKSGHDTVSWYQQALGQGPQFIFQYYEEEERQRGNFPDRFSGHQFPNYSSELNVNALLLGDSALYLCASSLASRGEETQYFGPGTRLLVL.

This clonotype was recorded a few times. The CDR3 region has the DNA TGTGCCAGCAGTTTAAGCGGTAGGCCCTACGAGCAGTACTTC. Its protein is CASSLSGRPYEQYF. The genes are TRBV12-3 or TRBV12-4 and TRBJ2-7; the D gene is possibly TRBD2 (5 bases). V was shortened by 2 bases and J by 2 bases, with 10 bases between the two germline ends. CDR3 length: 14 residues.

This clonotype occurred a few times. V gene TRBV5-4 combines with J gene TRBJ2-1, with TRBD2 identical over 9 bases. With 4 bases clipped from V and 0 bases from J, the junction kept 11 bases outside the gene matches. Germline values: CDR1 SGHNT, CDR2 YYREEE (reference sequence). The CDR3 extends over 18 amino acids. CDR3 protein: CASSPAGGRESSYNEQFF. Here the CDR3 DNA reads TGTGCCAGCAGCCCCGCGGGGGGGCGGGAGAGCTCCTACAATGAGCAGTTCTTC.

This clonotype has ten or more counts. The chain recombines TRBV12-3 or TRBV12-4 with TRBJ1-1, with 8 nucleotides matching TRBD1. V trimming: 6 bases; J trimming: 4 bases; junction bases outside the gene matches: 16. The length of the CDR3 is 17 residues. CDR3 residues: CASSRSGGGVAGTEAFF. The CDR3, as DNA: TGTGCCAGCAGCCGATCAGGGGGCGGAGTGGCAGGCACTGAAGCTTTCTTT.